These 7 T cell receptor beta chains came from one sample sequenced in a study of blood T cell repertoires in COVID-19. Generated by immunoSEQ multiplex PCR, the TCRdb table keeps only in-frame clones and is missing some. The sample shows roughly 110,000 clones, 70% to 90% of them seen only once. Sequenced sample: peripheral blood. Source of these receptors: a woman aged 50 to 60 with acute or convalescent COVID-19.

This chain links TRBV5-1 with TRBJ2-7, with 8 bases that match TRBD1. J was trimmed by 4 bases and V by 0 bases; bases with no gene match: 6. The V gene's germline CDR1 is SGHRS and CDR2 YFSETQ. This CDR3 region has 15 residues. This CDR3 reads CASSLGQGARYEQYF. CDR3 nucleotides: TGCGCCAGCAGCTTGGGGCAGGGGGCGAGATACGAGCAGTACTTC.

The V gene is TRBV9, the J gene TRBJ1-4; D unresolved. Trimming left V 4 bases short and J 0 bases short, with 13 bases between. Germline assignment: CDR1 SGDLS and CDR2 YYNGEE. The CDR3 runs 16 residues. CDR3 nucleotide sequence: TGTGCCAGCAGCCCCTCGTTGGTAGCAACTAATGAAAAACTGTTTTTT. This sequence encodes CASSPSLVATNEKLFF.

V and J are TRBV7-9 and TRBJ1-1; D may be TRBD1 (5 bases). This CDR3 is built from 13 residues. The germline V gene has CDR1 SEHNR and CDR2 FQNEAQ (reference sequence). Trimming left V 1 base short and J 8 bases short, with 11 bases between. The CDR3 region is CASSLDQGAEAFF. Written as DNA, the CDR3 is TGTGCCAGCAGCTTAGACCAGGGTGCCGAAGCTTTCTTT.

This chain links TRBV4-3 with TRBJ2-7; TRBD1 might be the D (7 bases). CDR3 length: 14 residues. V was trimmed by 2 bases and J by 7 bases, leaving 15 bases between them. Germline CDR1 LGHNA, CDR2 YSLEER. CDR3 coding DNA: TGCGCCAGCAGCCAAAACGAGGGGGCGGGAGAGCAGTACTTC. Protein product: CASSQNEGAGEQYF.

The chain joins TRBV7-8 to TRBJ1-2; D unclear. The CDR3 totals 14 residues. Germline assignment: CDR1 SGHVS and CDR2 FQNEAQ. V was clipped by 2 bases and J by 5 bases, with 12 bases between them. CDR3 nucleotide sequence: TGTGCCAGCAGCTTATCGAGGAGGGAATATGGCTACACCTTC. It codes for CASSLSRREYGYTF.

This rearrangement joins TRBV4-1 to TRBJ1-4, with 12 bases lining up with TRBD1. The CDR3 runs 14 residues. V lost 5 bases, J lost 8 bases, and 3 bases stayed unmatched. In germline, CDR1 is MGHRA, CDR2 YSYEKL. The CDR3 here is CASSSGTGGEKLFF. CDR3 nucleotides: TGCGCCAGCAGCTCCGGGACAGGGGGCGAAAAACTGTTTTTT.

Details on this clone: Distinct nucleotide sequences in the sample also encode this CDR3. This sequence joins TRBV18 and TRBJ1-6; TRBD1 agrees at 7 bases. The CDR3 covers 15 residues. Germline-derived CDR1 and CDR2 are KGHSH and LQKENI. The trim removed 3 bases at V and 7 bases at J, leaving 6 bases unmatched. CDR3 nucleotides: TGTGCCAGCTCACCGGGCCAGGGGGGAAATTCACCCCTCCACTTT. As protein: CASSPGQGGNSPLHF. Full variable domain (remainder filled in from reference TRBV18 and TRBJ1-6): NAGVMQNPRHLVRRRGQEARLRCSPMKGHSHVYWYRQLPEEGLKFMVYLQKENIIDESGMPKERFSAEFPKEGPSILRIQQVVRGDSAAYFCASSPGQGGNSPLHFGNGTRLTVT.